The 22 T cell receptor beta chains given below trace back to one sample, sequenced in a study of T cell responses to AZD1222 COVID-19 vaccine. TCRdb's copy holds only in-frame clones and misses some; the assay was immunoSEQ multiplex PCR. The sample has about 87,000 clones, 90% seen once; the top ten hold 8.4%. The specimen comprised peripheral blood, sampled on day 0 of AZD1222 vaccination. The source of these receptors is an adult in good health.

The chain carries TRBV7-8 and TRBJ1-5; TRBD1 aligns across 7 bases. Germline CDR1 and CDR2: SGHVS and FQNEAQ. The CDR3 is made up of 15 amino acids. V lost 6 bases to trimming and J lost 0 bases; unmatched junction nucleotides: 5. The CDR3 loop reads CASRKTGNSNQPQHF. Written as DNA, the CDR3 is TGTGCCAGCAGAAAGACAGGGAATAGCAATCAGCCCCAGCATTTT.

V gene TRBV9 combines with J gene TRBJ2-3, with 7 nucleotides matching TRBD2. The CDR3 covers 16 residues. The germline V gene encodes CDR1 SGDLS and CDR2 YYNGEE. The junction had 9 bases not matched to a gene; V was cut back by 1 base and J by 4 bases. Written as DNA, the CDR3 is TGTGCCAGCAGCGTATTAGGACTAGGGATGTCAGATACGCAGTATTTT. Residues: CASSVLGLGMSDTQYF.

This clone was seen only a few times. J is TRBJ1-4 and V is TRBV4-2; TRBD1 matches 7 bases. Germline assignment: CDR1 LGHNA and CDR2 YNFKEQ. With V trimmed by 0 bases and J by 3 bases, 4 bases remained unmatched. The CDR3 loop spans 16 amino acids. CDR3 DNA sequence: TGTGCCAGCAGCCAAGATTTGGGACAGCCTAATGAAAAACTGTTTTTT. Translated: CASSQDLGQPNEKLFF.

The chain employs TRBV7-6 and TRBJ2-2, with 8 nucleotides matching TRBD2. V shed 4 bases and J 2 bases; nucleotides not matched to a gene: 3. The CDR3 spans 15 residues. Germline V lookup: CDR1 SGHVS, CDR2 FNYEAQ. The DNA for the CDR3 is TGTGCCAGCAGCTCAGGACTAGCTAACACCGGGGAGCTGTTTTTT. It encodes CASSSGLANTGELFF.

The chain combines TRBV7-3 with TRBJ2-3; D is possibly TRBD1 or TRBD2 (6 bases each). The V gene lost 5 bases and the J gene lost 6 bases, with 15 bases spanning the gap. Germline CDR1 reads SGHTA; CDR2 reads FQGTGA. The CDR3 has 14 amino acids. CDR3 coding DNA: TGTGCCAGCAGCCCCGGGGGCTCCCGGGATACGCAGTATTTT. Translated: CASSPGGSRDTQYF. Combining the CDR3 with reference TRBV7-3 and TRBJ2-3 gives the whole variable domain GAGVSQTPSNKVTEKGKYVELRCDPISGHTALYWYRQSLGQGPEFLIYFQGTGAADDSGLPNDRFFAVRPEGSVSTLKIQRTERGDSAVYLCASSPGGSRDTQYFGPGTRLTVL.

The rearrangement uses TRBV7-9 and TRBJ2-2; D unresolved. The germline V and J ends were trimmed by 5 bases and 5 bases, with 9 bases remaining between them. In germline, CDR1 is SEHNR, CDR2 FQNEAQ (reference sequence). This CDR3 contains 13 residues. CDR3 protein: CASSQTLTGELFF. The CDR3 nucleotides read TGTGCCAGCAGCCAGACCCTTACCGGGGAGCTGTTTTTT.

The gene calls are TRBV7-8 and TRBJ2-1, with D possibly being TRBD2 (6 bases). This CDR3 is 13 amino acids long. Looked up from germline, CDR1 is SGHVS and CDR2 is FQNEAQ. The germline V and J ends were trimmed by 3 bases and 6 bases, with 9 bases remaining between them. The CDR3, as DNA: TGTGCCAGCAGCTTGGGACTCCTCAATGAGCAGTTCTTC. It yields the protein CASSLGLLNEQFF.

This chain links TRBV6-2 or TRBV6-3 with TRBJ1-1; D is possibly TRBD1 (6 bases). Germline loops: CDR1 MNHEY, CDR2 SVGEGT. CDR3 size: 14 residues. V lost 5 bases to trimming and J lost 9 bases, with 19 bases between them. CDR3 amino acids: CASSPFLPGQQAFF. CDR3 DNA: TGTGCCAGCAGTCCCTTTTTACCGGGACAACAAGCTTTCTTT.

The chain uses TRBV5-8 and TRBJ1-5; D is undetermined. The CDR3 runs 13 residues. Germline CDR1 and CDR2: SGHTS and YDEGEE. V was clipped by 2 bases and J by 4 bases, with 7 bases between them. The CDR3 loop reads CASSFGGNQPQHF. CDR3 DNA: TGTGCCAGCAGCTTCGGTGGTAATCAGCCCCAGCATTTT.

The V call is TRBV4-1, the J call TRBJ1-2; TRBD1 agrees at 7 bases. This CDR3 comprises 14 residues. J was trimmed by 2 bases and V by 1 base; bases with no gene match: 1. Looked up from germline, CDR1 is MGHRA and CDR2 is YSYEKL. CDR3 loop: CASSQVQGNYGYTF. The CDR3 DNA is TGCGCCAGCAGCCAAGTACAGGGGAACTATGGCTACACCTTC.

The rearrangement uses TRBV4-1 and TRBJ1-5; no definite D call. The V gene lost 3 bases and the J gene lost 9 bases, with 9 bases spanning the gap. The germline V gene encodes CDR1 MGHRA and CDR2 YSYEKL. The CDR3 contains 12 residues. For the CDR3, the DNA is TGCGCCAGCAGCCAGGAAGGTGGGCCCCAGCATTTT. Amino acids: CASSQEGGPQHF.

In this sample, this clone turned up once. The V gene is TRBV5-6, the J gene TRBJ2-3, with a weak D call TRBD2 (6 bases). V was pared by 2 bases and J by 4 bases, with 14 bases between. The CDR3 runs 15 residues. Per the germline V gene, CDR1 is SGHDT and CDR2 is YYEEEE. The CDR3: CASSFFSGSADTQYF. CDR3 DNA sequence: TGTGCCAGCAGCTTTTTTAGCGGAAGCGCAGATACGCAGTATTTT.

The rearrangement links TRBV5-6 to TRBJ1-1, with D tentatively TRBD1 (5 bases). The CDR3 totals 15 residues. The germline gives CDR1 SGHDT, CDR2 YYEEEE. Trimming shortened V by 0 bases and J by 6 bases, and 15 bases separated the two germline ends. Here the CDR3 DNA reads TGTGCCAGCAGCTTGGTGGATGGGGGAGCTGCTGAAGCTTTCTTT. Protein: CASSLVDGGAAEAFF.

This clone was observed a few times. J is TRBJ2-7 and V is TRBV7-9, with TRBD1 matching over 7 bases. After removal of 6 bases from V and 6 bases from J, the junction contained 8 bases not matched to a gene. This CDR3 has 13 amino acids. Looked up from germline, CDR1 is SEHNR and CDR2 is FQNEAQ (reference sequence). The CDR3 bases are TGTGCCAGCAGGCCCGGACAGGCCTCCGAGCAGTACTTC. Translation gives CASRPGQASEQYF.

The rearrangement links TRBV18 to TRBJ1-4, with TRBD1 identical over 8 bases. Germline V gene lookup returns CDR1 KGHSH and CDR2 LQKENI. There are 15 residues in the CDR3. Trimming at V came to 3 bases and at J to 5 bases, leaving 5 bases not matched to a gene. The CDR3 DNA reads TGTGCCAGCTCACCTAGGACAGGGCCCAATGAAAAACTGTTTTTT. Translation gives CASSPRTGPNEKLFF.

The rearrangement links TRBV20-1 to TRBJ1-5; no reliable D call. V lost 6 bases, J lost 6 bases, and 9 bases lay in between. CDR3 length: 11 residues. Germline-derived CDR1 and CDR2 are DFQATT and SNEGSKA (reference sequence). CDR3 loop: CSAQKSQPQHF. The CDR3, as DNA: TGCAGTGCACAGAAGAGTCAGCCCCAGCATTTT.

This sequence joins TRBV4-3 and TRBJ1-1, with 9 bases identical to TRBD1. The CDR3 spans 15 residues. Looked up from germline, CDR1 is LGHNA and CDR2 is YSLEER. V gave up 4 bases and J gave up 6 bases; unmatched junction bases: 9. The CDR3 bases are TGCGCCAGCAGCCCAAGACAGGGGGGAATCGCTGAAGCTTTCTTT. Protein sequence: CASSPRQGGIAEAFF.

The chain joins TRBV6-6 to TRBJ1-2; TRBD1 matches at 7 bases. The CDR3 has 13 amino acids. Germline V gene data show CDR1 as MNHNY and CDR2 as SVGAGI (reference sequence). Trimming removed 10 bases from V and 7 bases from J; junction bases left unmatched: 12. This chain's CDR3 is CATHETQGFGYTF. CDR3 nucleotides: TGTGCCACCCATGAGACACAGGGGTTTGGCTACACCTTC.

The chain links TRBV12-3 or TRBV12-4 to TRBJ1-2, with 8 bases lining up with TRBD1. The CDR3 runs 13 residues. V shed 6 bases and J 4 bases; nucleotides not matched to a gene: 4. The CDR3 loop reads CASSRQGIYGYTF. In DNA form, the CDR3 reads TGTGCCAGCAGCCGACAGGGGATCTATGGCTACACCTTC.

The J gene is TRBJ2-1, the V gene TRBV9; 8 nucleotides match TRBD2. This CDR3 is built from 18 residues. J gave up 1 base and V 2 bases, and 11 bases lay outside the gene matches. Germline V gene sequence: CDR1 SGDLS, CDR2 YYNGEE. CDR3 protein: CASSVLSGGPRSYNEQFF. CDR3 nucleotides: TGTGCCAGCAGCGTTCTTTCGGGGGGGCCGCGGTCCTACAATGAGCAGTTCTTC.

The CDR3 is CASSPGQRSSYNSPLHF. The CDR3 nucleotides are TGCGCCAGCAGCCCAGGACAGCGTAGCTCCTATAATTCACCCCTCCACTTT. The chain recombines TRBV4-3 with TRBJ1-6; D possibly corresponds to TRBD1 (6 bases). Germline CDR1 is LGHNA and CDR2 is YSLEER. V gave up 4 bases and J gave up 0 bases, with 13 bases separating them. CDR3 length: 17 amino acids.

The chain uses TRBV14 and TRBJ1-6; TRBD1 matches 8 bases. This CDR3 contains 14 residues. Germline lookup yields CDR1 SGHDN and CDR2 FVKESK. V lost 5 bases and J lost 10; bases outside the gene matches: 7. CDR3 residues: CASSKTGVRSPLHF. Here the CDR3 DNA reads TGTGCCAGCAGCAAGACAGGGGTTCGATCACCCCTCCACTTT.